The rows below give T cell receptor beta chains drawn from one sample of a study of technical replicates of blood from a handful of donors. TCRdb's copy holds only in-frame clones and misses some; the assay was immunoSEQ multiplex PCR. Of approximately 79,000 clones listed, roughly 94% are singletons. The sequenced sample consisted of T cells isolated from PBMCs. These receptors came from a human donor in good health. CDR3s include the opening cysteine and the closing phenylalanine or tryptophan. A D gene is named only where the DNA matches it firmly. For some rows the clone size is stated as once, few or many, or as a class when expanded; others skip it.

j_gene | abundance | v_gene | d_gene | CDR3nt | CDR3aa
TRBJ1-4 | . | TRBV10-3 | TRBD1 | TGTGCCATCAGTGACCATAAGGGGACAGCTCAAAAACTGTTTTTT | CAISDHKGTAQKLFF
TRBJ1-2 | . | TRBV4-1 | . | TGCGCCAGCAGCCAACCTCTCGCGGCAGCTAACTATGGCTACACCTTC | CASSQPLAAANYGYTF
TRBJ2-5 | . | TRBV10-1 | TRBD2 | TGCGCCAGCAGTGAGCCTGGACTAGCGGAGACCCAGTACTTC | CASSEPGLAETQYF
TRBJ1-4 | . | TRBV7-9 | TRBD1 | TGTGCCAGCACAGACAGGGGAGGTATAGGGGAAAAACTGTTTTTT | CASTDRGGIGEKLFF
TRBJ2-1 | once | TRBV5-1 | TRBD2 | TGCGCCAGCAGCTTGGTTAGCGGGAGCTCCTACAATGAGCAGTTCTTC | CASSLVSGSSYNEQFF
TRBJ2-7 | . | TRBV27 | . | TGTGCCAGCAGTCCAGAACAGGGGACTTTTTCCTACGAGCAGTACTTC | CASSPEQGTFSYEQYF
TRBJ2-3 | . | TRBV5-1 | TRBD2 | TGCGCCAGCAGCTTGGGACTAGCGCTGGATACGCAGTATTTT | CASSLGLALDTQYF
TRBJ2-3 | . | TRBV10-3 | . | TGTGCCACTAGAACTTCTAGCACAGATACGCAGTATTTT | CATRTSSTDTQYF
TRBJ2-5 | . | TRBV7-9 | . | TGTGCCAGCAGCTTGAAGGGGAATCAAGAGACCCAGTACTTC | CASSLKGNQETQYF
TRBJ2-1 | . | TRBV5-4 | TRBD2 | TGTGCCAGCAGCGGAAGGACAACTAGCGGGGGGAACAATGAGCAGTTCTTC | CASSGRTTSGGNNEQFF
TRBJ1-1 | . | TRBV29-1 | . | TGCAGCGCCCAACAGGACATGAACACTGAAGCTTTCTTT | CSAQQDMNTEAFF
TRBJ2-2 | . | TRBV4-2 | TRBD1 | TGTGCCAGCAGCCCAGGATCCGACAGGGGGATCACCGGGGAGCTGTTTTTT | CASSPGSDRGITGELFF
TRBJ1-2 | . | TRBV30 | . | TGTGCCTGGAGTGGGTCCCGGGGCTACACCTTC | CAWSGSRGYTF
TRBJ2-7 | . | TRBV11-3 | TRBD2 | TGTGCCAGCAGTTTTACTTTAGGCGGGAGCTCCTACGAGCAGTACTTC | CASSFTLGGSSYEQYF
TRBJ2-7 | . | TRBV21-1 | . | TGTGCCAGCAGCACGGTCTTACTAGTTTTCTACGAGCAGTACTTC | CASSTVLLVFYEQYF
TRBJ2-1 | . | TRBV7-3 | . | TGTGCCAGCAGCCAGGTTCGAAAAGAAGGCGAGCAGTTCTTC | CASSQVRKEGEQFF